This TCR beta chain came from a study of T cell changes during pregnancy in multiple sclerosis. Measured with immunoSEQ multiplex PCR; TCRdb has only the in-frame clones, and not every one. The table records 20,000 to 25,000 clones, about 90% of them present only once. Germline V gene lookup returns CDR1 MRHNA and CDR2 SNTAGT. Trimming pared 3 bases from V and 7 bases from J, leaving 9 bases between. The CDR3 is 13 amino acids. The sequence came from a female donor with multiple sclerosis, enrolled in a pregnancy study. The specimen comprised CD8+ T cells from peripheral blood mononuclear cells, sampled after pregnancy. This chain joins TRBV6-4 and TRBJ2-2; TRBD1 might be the D (5 bases). This CDR3 reads CASSEVTGGELFF. CDR3 DNA sequence: TGTGCCAGCAGTGAAGTCACAGGCGGGGAGCTGTTTTTT.